These T cell receptor beta chains were read from a single sample in a study of cytomegalovirus exposure and HLA in healthy donors. Libraries were prepared by immunoSEQ multiplex PCR; TCRdb keeps only in-frame clonotypes and omits some of them. Of some 140,000 clones in the sample, around four fifths are singletons; the top ten hold 4% to 5.5%. The sequenced material came from PBMCs. The receptors come from a man aged 25-45 years in good health. CDR3s include the opening cysteine and the closing phenylalanine or tryptophan. D genes are given only for firm matches. The size entry is marked missing in some rows and otherwise reads once, few, many or a size class.

TRBV28	NA	TRBD2	TRBJ2-3	CASSSPAAGVRADTQYF	TGTGCCAGCAGTTCCCCCGCGGCGGGAGTTCGGGCAGATACGCAGTATTTT
TRBV4-1	NA	NA	TRBJ2-7	CASSQVSAYEQYF	TGCGCCAGCAGCCAAGTCTCAGCCTACGAGCAGTACTTC
TRBV10-1	NA	NA	TRBJ2-1	CASSRARGGRVDNEQFF	TGCGCCAGCAGCCGGGCAAGAGGAGGGCGGGTAGACAATGAGCAGTTCTTC
TRBV15	few	NA	TRBJ2-1	CATSRSSFSYNEQFF	TGTGCCACCAGTCGAAGCTCTTTCTCCTACAATGAGCAGTTCTTC
TRBV4-3	NA	NA	TRBJ2-5	CASSQGAGTEKETQYF	TGCGCCAGCAGCCAAGGGGCCGGGACTGAAAAAGAGACCCAGTACTTC
TRBV28	NA	NA	TRBJ1-1	CASSLPRVNTEAFF	TGTGCCAGCAGCCTACCCAGGGTGAACACTGAAGCTTTCTTT
TRBV5-1	NA	NA	TRBJ1-5	CASSFAANQPQHF	TGCGCCAGCAGCTTTGCGGCAAATCAGCCCCAGCATTTT
TRBV9	few	NA	TRBJ2-7	CASSVSLSSYEQYF	TGTGCCAGCAGCGTATCCCTCAGCTCCTACGAGCAGTACTTC
TRBV7-3	NA	TRBD1	TRBJ1-5	CSSSLTLGGGRGLSNQPQHF	TGTTCCAGCAGCTTAACTCTTGGTGGAGGCAGGGGGCTCTCTAATCAGCCCCAGCATTTT
TRBV7-6	NA	NA	TRBJ2-2	CASSHRVGTGELFF	TGTGCCAGCAGCCACAGGGTGGGCACCGGGGAGCTGTTTTTT
TRBV7-9	few	TRBD2	TRBJ2-4	CASSSPGLAAKNIQYF	TGTGCCAGCAGCTCGCCGGGACTAGCGGCCAAAAACATTCAGTACTTC
TRBV30	NA	NA	TRBJ1-5	CAWSRDSNQPQHF	TGTGCCTGGAGTCGAGATAGCAATCAGCCCCAGCATTTT
TRBV7-2	NA	NA	TRBJ2-5	CASSRRAGQETQYF	TGTGCCAGCAGCCGGAGGGCGGGGCAAGAGACCCAGTACTTC
TRBV7-3	NA	NA	TRBJ2-3	CASSPGGDVGDTQYF	TGTGCCAGCAGCCCTGGCGGTGACGTTGGGGATACGCAGTATTTT
TRBV27	NA	NA	TRBJ2-7	CASSFLTGNYEQYF	TGTGCCAGCAGTTTCCTCACAGGAAACTACGAGCAGTACTTC
TRBV11-3	NA	NA	TRBJ1-4	CASSLNTAANEKLFF	TGTGCCAGCAGCCTTAATACAGCGGCTAATGAAAAACTGTTTTTT
TRBV19	NA	TRBD1	TRBJ2-2	CASRGGNINTGELFF	TGTGCCAGTAGAGGGGGCAATATCAACACCGGGGAGCTGTTTTTT